What follows are 17 T cell receptor beta chains derived from one specimen sequenced in a study of post-analysis software for immune sequencing data. Study outcomes and limitations: Five TRBV segments were significantly more frequent in patients than in controls. TRBV5-6, TRBV5-1 and TRBV20-1 were among these segments.

Their specific antigens are unknown. Carried by the TCR beta cDNA libraries were unique molecular identifiers. TCRdb used MiXCR to reprocess the PCR reads, holding one entry per CDR3 protein. The table includes some 800,000 distinct CDR3 sequences, just over 45% detected once. Sample: blood. Receptor source: a girl aged 5 to 17 with multiple sclerosis.

V and J are TRBV20-1 and TRBJ2-5; 11 nucleotides line up with TRBD2. The tail of the sequence fits TRBJ2-7 better, so the J call may be wrong. CDR1 is DFQATT and CDR2 is SNEGSKA in the germline V gene (reference sequence). This CDR3 comprises 16 residues. CDR3 DNA sequence: TGCAGTGCTAGAGGGCCGGCTAGCGGGAGGATCGGCGAGCAGTACTTC. This codes for CSARGPASGRIGEQYF.

The rearrangement links TRBV18 to TRBJ2-1, with D perhaps TRBD2 (5 bases). Germline CDR1 KGHSH, CDR2 LQKENI. The CDR3 is made up of 12 amino acids. V gave up 5 bases and J gave up 8 bases, with 10 bases separating them. CDR3 nucleotides: TGTGCCAGCTCAACACGGGGTTATGAGCAGTTCTTC. This encodes CASSTRGYEQFF. Full variable domain (outside the CDR3, taken from reference TRBV18 and TRBJ2-1): NAGVMQNPRHLVRRRGQEARLRCSPMKGHSHVYWYRQLPEEGLKFMVYLQKENIIDESGMPKERFSAEFPKEGPSILRIQQVVRGDSAAYFCASSTRGYEQFFGPGTRLTVL.

CDR3 region: CATSGGSKGEQYF. CDR3 in DNA: TGTGCCACCAGTGGCGGGAGTAAAGGCGAGCAGTACTTC. The chain combines TRBV24-1 with TRBJ2-5, with 7 bases aligning to TRBD2. The better agreement between TRBJ2-7 and the DNA end casts doubt on the J call. The CDR3 extends over 13 amino acids. Germline V CDR1 and CDR2: KGHDR, SFDVKD.

This clonotype was picked up a small number of times. The chain is built from TRBV20-1 and TRBJ1-2, with 12 bases matching TRBD1. Germline loops: CDR1 DFQATT, CDR2 SNEGSKA (reference sequence). CDR3 size: 15 residues. Trimming removed 5 bases from V and 4 bases from J; junction bases left unmatched: 8. The CDR3 region is CSADAGTGGIYGYTF. In DNA form, the CDR3 reads TGCAGTGCTGATGCCGGGACAGGGGGCATCTATGGCTACACCTTC.

The chain carries TRBV4-1 and TRBJ2-1, with 8 bases lining up with TRBD2. The CDR3 spans 16 residues. The germline V gene encodes CDR1 MGHRA and CDR2 YSYEKL. V lost 1 base and J lost 4; bases outside the gene matches: 6. DNA for the CDR3: TGCGCCAGCAGCCAAGGGGGGGCGGGAGGTTACAATGAGCAGTTCTTC. Translated, it gives CASSQGGAGGYNEQFF.

In this sample, this clonotype turned up a few times. The chain uses TRBV4-1 and TRBJ2-7; either TRBD1 or TRBD2 may supply D (5 bases each). The CDR3 sequence is 14 residues long. CDR1 and CDR2 (germline): MGHRA, YSYEKL. V lost 1 base, J lost 2 bases, and 9 bases lay in between. DNA for the CDR3: TGCGCCAGCAGCCAAGGAGAGGGGACCTACGAGCAGTACTTC. Translation: CASSQGEGTYEQYF.

This chain uses TRBV20-1 with TRBJ2-1; D gene ambiguous. V gave up 3 bases and J gave up 0 bases, with 12 bases separating them. The germline gives CDR1 DFQATT, CDR2 SNEGSKA (reference sequence). The CDR3 has 15 residues. CDR3 nucleotides: TGCAGTGCTAGCGGAGTAACCAGCTCCTACAATGAGCAGTTCTTC. This codes for CSASGVTSSYNEQFF.

In this sample, this clonotype turned up a few times. V is TRBV11-2 and J is TRBJ2-1; TRBD2 aligns across 7 bases. This CDR3 is 16 amino acids long. V gave up 4 bases and J gave up 6 bases; unmatched junction bases: 12. Germline-derived CDR1 and CDR2 are SGHAT and FQNNGV. CDR3 sequence reads: CASSSPGVWEGNEQFF. The DNA for the CDR3 is TGTGCCAGCAGCTCCCCGGGGGTATGGGAGGGCAATGAGCAGTTCTTC.

Comments on this clonotype: In this CDR3 the conserved last residue, phenylalanine or tryptophan, is missing, so a read error is likely. The J gene is TRBJ2-7, the V gene TRBV5-1; 12 nucleotides agree with TRBD2. Germline V gene lookup returns CDR1 SGHRS and CDR2 YFSETQ. The CDR3 sequence is 15 residues long. J lost 4 bases, V lost 4 bases, and 6 bases had no gene match. CDR3 DNA: TGCGCCAGCAGCACCGGACTAGCGGGGAAATACGAGCAGTACATC. Translated, it gives CASSTGLAGKYEQYI.

This clonotype was counted once. This sequence joins TRBV6-1 and TRBJ2-1; 8 bases line up with TRBD2. CDR1 is MNHNS and CDR2 is SASEGT in the germline V gene. V shed 6 bases, J shed 8 bases, and the junction held 12 bases outside the gene matches. This CDR3 region has 15 residues. In DNA, the CDR3 is TGTGCCAGCAGGGGAACTAGCGGTCCTTCGCATGAGCAGTTCTTC. Its protein is CASRGTSGPSHEQFF.

This clonotype showed up just a few times. The rearrangement joins TRBV5-1 to TRBJ2-7, with D possibly matching TRBD1 (5 bases). CDR1 SGHRS and CDR2 YFSETQ come from the germline V gene. The V gene lost 0 bases and the J gene lost 8 bases, with 21 bases spanning the gap. The CDR3 length is 16 residues. CDR3 DNA sequence: TGCGCCAGCAGCTTGGACCCCGGACAAGGAGAAATCAAGCAGTACTTC. It translates to CASSLDPGQGEIKQYF.

The rearrangement links TRBV29-1 to TRBJ2-5, with 11 nucleotides matching TRBD1. The junction had 12 bases not matched to a gene; V was cut back by 4 bases and J by 11 bases. CDR1 is SQVTM and CDR2 is ANQGSEA in the germline V gene. The CDR3 spans 14 residues. The CDR3 spells CSVGTGTGGYEQYF. In DNA form, the CDR3 reads TGCAGCGTTGGGACCGGGACAGGGGGTTATGAGCAGTACTTC.

The CDR3 loop reads CASLRDFSTDTQYF. The CDR3 DNA is TGTGCCAGCCTCCGGGACTTCAGCACAGATACGCAGTATTTT. V gene TRBV7-2 combines with J gene TRBJ2-3, with D possibly matching TRBD2 (6 bases). CDR3 length: 14 residues. Trimming removed 8 bases at V and 0 bases at J, with 12 bases between. Per the germline V gene, CDR1 is SGHTA and CDR2 is FQGNSA.

J is TRBJ2-4 and V is TRBV7-9; 7 bases map to TRBD2. The junction had 5 bases not matched to a gene; V was cut back by 5 bases and J by 13 bases. This CDR3 spans 11 amino acids. Germline V CDR1 and CDR2: SEHNR, FQNEAQ (reference sequence). The CDR3 here is CASSGAGDQYF. The CDR3 DNA is TGTGCCAGCAGCGGGGCGGGAGACCAGTACTTC.

The rearrangement links TRBV6-1 to TRBJ2-1; D not certain. V shed 1 base and J shed 5 bases, with 6 bases lying between them. CDR3 length: 13 amino acids. Germline assignment: CDR1 MNHNS and CDR2 SASEGT. The CDR3: CASSEVQNNEQFF. Here the CDR3 DNA reads TGTGCCAGCAGTGAAGTCCAGAACAATGAGCAGTTCTTC.

The genes are TRBV4-3 and TRBJ2-3; D call uncertain. From germline, CDR1 is LGHNA and CDR2 YSLEER. The length of the CDR3 is 14 residues. Trimming removed 0 bases from V and 4 bases from J, with 8 bases in between. The CDR3, as DNA: TGCGCCAGCAGCCAAGATGTTGGGGCAGATACGCAGTATTTT. Translation: CASSQDVGADTQYF.

This clonotype was seen a handful of times. V is TRBV24-1 and J is TRBJ2-1; 7 nucleotides line up with TRBD1. CDR3 length equals 15 residues. Germline V gene data show CDR1 as KGHDR and CDR2 as SFDVKD. Trimming at V came to 9 bases and at J to 8 bases, leaving 15 bases not matched to a gene. CDR3 amino acids: CATGSTGAPRDEQFF. The DNA for the CDR3 is TGTGCCACCGGATCCACAGGGGCCCCTCGGGATGAGCAGTTCTTC.